This T cell receptor beta chain was recovered during a study of cytomegalovirus exposure and HLA in healthy donors. The study ran its PCR with 60 Vbeta and 13 Jbeta primers. Sequenced by immunoSEQ multiplex PCR; TCRdb stores in-frame clones only, minus some. This table has more than 80,000 clones, 82% appearing once. Germline assignment: CDR1 SEHNR and CDR2 FQNEAQ (reference sequence). The V gene lost 5 bases and the J gene lost 4 bases, with 15 bases spanning the gap. This CDR3 region has 15 residues. The clonotype originates from a man between 50 and 59 years old in good health and CMV-seronegative. V gene TRBV7-9 combines with J gene TRBJ1-5; D is uncertain. Specimen: PBMCs. The CDR3 bases are TGTGCCAGCAGCAAGGACGGACTCTCGAATCAGCCCCAGCATTTT. As protein: CASSKDGLSNQPQHF.